This T cell receptor (beta chain) was retrieved from a study of blood T cell repertoires in COVID-19. Study-level background: COVID-19 samples from acute and convalescent phases originated in the United States, Italy and Spain. PBMCs, B-cell-depleted T cells, or T cells provided the cDNA or gDNA that made up the material.

CDR1 and CDR2 (germline): MNHEY, SVGAGI. The CDR3 sequence is 15 residues long. The V segment lost 2 bases and the J segment 3 bases; nucleotides outside the gene matches: 6. In the authors' workflow: Reference gene primers were amplified, and this amplification served to estimate nucleated cell counts. Produced via immunoSEQ multiplex PCR; TCRdb's table is partial and in-frame only. Clone size and V and J calls were adopted from that table, with D and trimming inferred from the DNA. The sample carries over 50,000 clones, approximately 86% recorded once. The sequence derives from a man aged 65-85 years with acute or convalescent COVID-19. The material sequenced was peripheral blood. The chain recombines TRBV6-5 with TRBJ1-1; 7 bases map to TRBD1. This CDR3 is CASSYIRGLDTEAFF. Written as DNA, the CDR3 is TGTGCCAGCAGTTACATTAGGGGGCTGGACACTGAAGCTTTCTTT.